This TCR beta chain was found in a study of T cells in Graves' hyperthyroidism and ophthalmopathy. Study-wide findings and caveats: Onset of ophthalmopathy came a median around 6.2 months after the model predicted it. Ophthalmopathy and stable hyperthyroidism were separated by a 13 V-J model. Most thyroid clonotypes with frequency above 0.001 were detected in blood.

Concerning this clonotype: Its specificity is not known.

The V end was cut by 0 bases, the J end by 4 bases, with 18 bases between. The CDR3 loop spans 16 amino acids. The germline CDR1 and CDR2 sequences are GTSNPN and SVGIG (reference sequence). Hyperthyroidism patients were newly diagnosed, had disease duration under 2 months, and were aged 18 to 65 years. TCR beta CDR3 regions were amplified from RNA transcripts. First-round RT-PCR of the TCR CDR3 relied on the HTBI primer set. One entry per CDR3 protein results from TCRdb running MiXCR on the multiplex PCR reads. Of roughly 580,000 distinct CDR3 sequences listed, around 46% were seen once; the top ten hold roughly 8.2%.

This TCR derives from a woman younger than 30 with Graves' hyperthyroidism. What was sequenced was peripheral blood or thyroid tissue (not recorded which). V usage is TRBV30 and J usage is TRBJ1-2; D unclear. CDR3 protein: CAWSVSVRQPRYGYTF. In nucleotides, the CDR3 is TGTGCCTGGAGTGTATCCGTGCGGCAGCCGCGCTATGGCTACACCTTC.